Shown below are 4 T cell receptor beta chains from a single sample sequenced in a study of T cell responses to AZD1222 COVID-19 vaccine. The assay was immunoSEQ multiplex PCR, and TCRdb's table has in-frame clones only and misses some. This sample has roughly 190,000 clones, with more than 75% found just once. Sample: peripheral blood, taken on day 0 of AZD1222 vaccination. The receptors derive from an adult in good health.

This clone has a single count. The V gene is TRBV27, the J gene TRBJ2-3, with D perhaps TRBD2 (8 bases). The CDR3 runs to 17 residues. The ends were cut back, 6 bases at V and 6 bases at J, with 25 bases in the middle. The V gene's germline CDR1 is MNHEY and CDR2 SMNVEV (reference sequence). The CDR3 DNA sequence: TGTGCCAGCAGATCATTCTTGCGGGGGGCCAGGGGGGATACGCAGTATTTT. This encodes CASRSFLRGARGDTQYF.

The chain carries TRBV6-5 and TRBJ1-2; the D gene is possibly TRBD1 (5 bases). In germline, CDR1 is MNHEY, CDR2 SVGAGI. The ends were cut back, 8 bases at V and 3 bases at J, with 19 bases in the middle. This CDR3 region has 15 residues. The CDR3 nucleotides are TGTGCCAGCCGTTCTCCCTCGACAGACCACTATGGCTACACCTTC. This gives the protein CASRSPSTDHYGYTF.

The chain joins TRBV6-2 or TRBV6-3 to TRBJ1-1; no reliable D call. Trimming took off 0 bases at V and 4 bases at J, with 9 bases between the two ends. This CDR3 comprises 14 residues. Looked up from germline, CDR1 is MNHEY and CDR2 is SVGEGT. The CDR3 loop reads CASSYSPGITEAFF. In DNA form, the CDR3 reads TGTGCCAGCAGTTACTCCCCGGGTATCACTGAAGCTTTCTTT.

The rearrangement links TRBV9 to TRBJ1-1; maybe TRBD1 (5 bases). Trimming shortened V by 2 bases and J by 2 bases, and 10 bases separated the two germline ends. Germline V CDR1 and CDR2: SGDLS, YYNGEE. The CDR3 has 14 residues. This CDR3 is CASSVSGANTEAFF. CDR3 coding DNA: TGTGCCAGCAGCGTCTCTGGGGCTAACACTGAAGCTTTCTTT.